The 25 T cell receptor beta chains below all came from one sample that was sequenced in a study of cytomegalovirus exposure and HLA in healthy donors. The method was immunoSEQ multiplex PCR; TCRdb's version includes in-frame clones alone and lacks a portion of them. There are some 340,000 clones in the sample; about nine tenths occur only once, and approximately 1.1% lies in the top ten. Sequencing used PBMCs. Source of these receptors: a woman between 25 and 40 years old in good health and CMV-seropositive.

This chain links TRBV5-4 with TRBJ2-2, with unresolved D. This CDR3 has 15 amino acids. CDR1 is SGHNT and CDR2 is YYREEE in the germline V gene (reference sequence). Between the trimmed V and J ends, which lost 0 bases and 2 bases, there was a span of 8 bases. In DNA, the CDR3 is TGTGCCAGCAGCTTGGCGGCAGACAACACCGGGGAGCTGTTTTTT. Translated: CASSLAADNTGELFF.

With respect to this clone: The limits of the CDR3 on the DNA are not certain, so only TCRdb's listed CDR3 is given. This chain connects TRBV2 to TRBJ2-1; the D call in the table, TRBD1, was not verified against the DNA. The CDR3 length is 17 residues, termini included. Germline CDR1 reads SNHLY; CDR2 reads FYNNEI. The CDR3 loop reads CASSRQGIMSSSSGQFF.

The chain couples TRBV30 to TRBJ2-7; no reliable D call. CDR3 length: 12 amino acids. Germline lookup yields CDR1 GTSNPN and CDR2 SVGIG (reference sequence). Trimming removed 0 bases at V and 1 base at J, with 4 bases between. CDR3 amino acids: CAWSVNSYEQYF. The CDR3 DNA follows: TGTGCCTGGAGTGTAAATTCCTACGAGCAGTACTTC.

V is TRBV28 and J is TRBJ2-3; D gene uncertain. CDR3 length: 14 residues. Germline assignment: CDR1 MDHEN and CDR2 SYDVKM. V lost 5 bases and J 0 bases, leaving 9 bases between the germline ends. CDR3 sequence reads: CASSPPQSTDTQYF. The CDR3 DNA is TGTGCCAGCAGTCCTCCCCAGAGCACAGATACGCAGTATTTT.

The rearrangement joins TRBV2 to TRBJ1-1; D not certain. The CDR3 is made up of 13 amino acids. The V and J ends lost 6 bases and 4 bases respectively, with 12 bases between them. Germline CDR1 SNHLY, CDR2 FYNNEI. The CDR3 coding sequence is TGTGCCAGCAGGGACGCTCCGGGCACTGAAGCTTTCTTT. Encoded protein: CASRDAPGTEAFF.

For the CDR3, the DNA is TGCGCCAGCAGCCCCTGGACTAGCAGCACAGATACGCAGTATTTT. It yields the protein CASSPWTSSTDTQYF. The V and J genes are TRBV5-1 and TRBJ2-3; 8 bases agree with TRBD2. Germline values: CDR1 SGHRS, CDR2 YFSETQ. This CDR3 comprises 15 residues. The V gene end was trimmed by 4 bases and the J gene end by 0 bases; junction bases not matched to a gene: 4.

The rearrangement uses TRBV6-5 and TRBJ1-6, with 9 positions matching TRBD1. This CDR3 is 14 amino acids long. In germline, CDR1 is MNHEY, CDR2 SVGAGI. V shed 6 bases, J shed 9 bases, and the junction held 6 bases outside the gene matches. CDR3 region: CASSRGQGASPLHF. CDR3 nucleotides: TGTGCCAGCAGCCGGGGACAGGGTGCTTCACCCCTCCACTTT.

The rearrangement links TRBV27 to TRBJ1-1, with TRBD1 identical over 7 bases. The germline gives CDR1 MNHEY, CDR2 SMNVEV (reference sequence). This CDR3 has 14 residues. V shed 5 bases and J 5 bases; nucleotides not matched to a gene: 8. CDR3 DNA sequence: TGTGCCAGCAGTACCGGGACAGTGAGTACTGAAGCTTTCTTT. Translated, it gives CASSTGTVSTEAFF.

About this clone: In the same sample, other DNA sequences code for this CDR3. The chain links TRBV5-1 to TRBJ1-2; D not certain. Trimming cost V 0 bases and J 0 bases, with 6 bases left between them. CDR3 size: 14 residues. CDR1 SGHRS and CDR2 YFSETQ come from the germline V gene. The CDR3 is CASSLDGTNYGYTF. The CDR3 coding sequence is TGCGCCAGCAGCTTGGACGGAACTAACTATGGCTACACCTTC. The full variable domain, in which reference TRBV5-1 and TRBJ1-2 provide the parts outside the CDR3, is KAGVTQTPRYLIKTRGQQVTLSCSPISGHRSVSWYQQTPGQGLQFLFEYFSETQRNKGNFPGRFSGRQFSNSRSEMNVSTLELGDSALYLCASSLDGTNYGYTFGSGTRLTVV.

This chain links TRBV2 with TRBJ2-7; D is tentatively TRBD1 or TRBD2 (5 bases each). In germline, CDR1 is SNHLY, CDR2 FYNNEI. Trimming cost V 3 bases and J 5 bases, with 17 bases left between them. CDR3 length: 15 amino acids. The CDR3 loop reads CASSDTGTAPHEQYF. CDR3 DNA sequence: TGTGCCAGCAGTGATACCGGGACCGCCCCCCACGAGCAGTACTTC. The full variable domain, with the rest looked up from reference TRBV2 and TRBJ2-7, is EPEVTQTPSHQVTQMGQEVILRCVPISNHLYFYWYRQILGQKVEFLVSFYNNEISEKSEIFDDQFSVERPDGSNFTLKIRSTKLEDSAMYFCASSDTGTAPHEQYFGPGTRLTVT.

This clone was recorded only once. This chain links TRBV27 with TRBJ2-5; no clear D. The CDR3 runs 13 residues. Germline V CDR1 and CDR2: MNHEY, SMNVEV (reference sequence). The V gene lost 4 bases and the J gene lost 1 base, with 7 bases spanning the gap. The CDR3 here is CASSWVAQETQYF. CDR3 nucleotide sequence: TGTGCCAGCAGTTGGGTAGCCCAAGAGACCCAGTACTTC.

The chain is built from TRBV6-5 and TRBJ1-6, with D unclear. CDR1 and CDR2 from the germline V gene are MNHEY and SVGAGI. CDR3 length equals 12 residues. V was trimmed by 4 bases and J by 6 bases, leaving 4 bases between them. The DNA of the CDR3 is TGTGCCAGCAGTTTCTCTAATTCACCCCTCCACTTT. It yields the protein CASSFSNSPLHF.

J is TRBJ1-1 and V is TRBV30; D ambiguous. CDR3 size: 12 residues. V lost 4 bases and J lost 0, with 6 bases in between. Germline-derived CDR1 and CDR2 are GTSNPN and SVGIG (reference sequence). The CDR3 DNA is TGTGCCTGGACTACGCTGAACACTGAAGCTTTCTTT. Protein: CAWTTLNTEAFF.

The sample holds one count of this clone. V gene TRBV9 combines with J gene TRBJ1-2; TRBD1 matches at 7 bases. V gave up 5 bases and J gave up 5 bases; unmatched junction bases: 12. Germline values: CDR1 SGDLS, CDR2 YYNGEE. The CDR3 contains 15 residues. The CDR3 loop reads CASSRVQGQTYGYTF. DNA of the CDR3: TGTGCCAGCAGTAGAGTTCAGGGACAGACTTATGGCTACACCTTC. Variable domain in full (rest from reference TRBV9 and TRBJ1-2): DSGVTQTPKHLITATGQRVTLRCSPRSGDLSVYWYQQSLDQGLQFLIQYYNGEERAKGNILERFSAQQFPDLHSELNLSSLELGDSALYFCASSRVQGQTYGYTFGSGTRLTVV.

This chain connects TRBV7-9 to TRBJ1-6; TRBD1 agrees at 7 bases. The CDR3 length is 14 residues. CDR1 is SEHNR, CDR2 FQNEAQ, per germline (reference sequence). After removal of 5 bases from V and 5 bases from J, the junction contained 3 bases not matched to a gene. In nucleotides, the CDR3 is TGTGCCAGCAGCACGGGACAGAATAATTCACCCCTCCACTTT. This encodes CASSTGQNNSPLHF.

The chain employs TRBV7-8 and TRBJ2-7; TRBD1 matches 9 bases. The trim removed 0 bases at V and 4 bases at J, leaving 7 bases unmatched. Germline V gives CDR1 SGHVS, CDR2 FQNEAQ. CDR3 length equals 16 residues. The chain's CDR3 is CASSLAQGANKYEQYF. The DNA of the CDR3 is TGTGCCAGCAGCTTAGCACAGGGGGCCAACAAGTACGAGCAGTACTTC.

The J gene is TRBJ2-5, the V gene TRBV5-4, with a possible D match to TRBD1 (5 bases). Trimming removed 4 bases from V and 1 base from J, with 14 bases in between. Germline CDR1 and CDR2: SGHNT and YYREEE (reference sequence). The CDR3 consists of 15 residues. CDR3 protein: CASSPTASTQETQYF. Here the CDR3 DNA reads TGTGCCAGCAGCCCGACAGCGAGTACCCAAGAGACCCAGTACTTC.

The chain couples TRBV5-1 to TRBJ2-7; D ambiguous. Germline V lookup: CDR1 SGHRS, CDR2 YFSETQ. V was cut by 0 bases and J by 0 bases, with 10 bases left in between. The CDR3 has 15 residues. The DNA for the CDR3 is TGCGCCAGCAGCTTGGACTCTCGGAGCTCCTACGAGCAGTACTTC. This gives the protein CASSLDSRSSYEQYF. The full variable domain, rest sourced from reference TRBV5-1 and TRBJ2-7, is KAGVTQTPRYLIKTRGQQVTLSCSPISGHRSVSWYQQTPGQGLQFLFEYFSETQRNKGNFPGRFSGRQFSNSRSEMNVSTLELGDSALYLCASSLDSRSSYEQYFGPGTRLTVT.

This chain links TRBV18 with TRBJ2-3, with D unclear. Germline CDR1 KGHSH, CDR2 LQKENI. V was cut by 0 bases and J by 0 bases, with 4 bases left in between. The CDR3 is made up of 14 amino acids. The CDR3 reads CASSPPVSTDTQYF. The CDR3 DNA is TGTGCCAGCTCACCACCGGTTAGCACAGATACGCAGTATTTT.

The chain employs TRBV27 and TRBJ1-5; D might be TRBD1 (5 bases). The CDR3 has 14 amino acids. Germline V gives CDR1 MNHEY, CDR2 SMNVEV (reference sequence). The V end was cut by 6 bases, the J end by 2 bases, with 11 bases between. The CDR3 sequence: CASRGLVGNQPQHF. Here the CDR3 DNA reads TGTGCCAGCAGGGGGCTCGTAGGCAATCAGCCCCAGCATTTT.

Written as DNA, the CDR3 is TGTGCCAGCAGCCAAGATCCCCGGACTAGCGGGAGGGCCCTGAGCTCCTACGAGCAGTACTTC. It yields the protein CASSQDPRTSGRALSSYEQYF. The V call is TRBV4-2, the J call TRBJ2-7; 15 bases are a match to TRBD2. Trimming at V came to 0 bases and at J to 0 bases, leaving 12 bases not matched to a gene. Germline-derived CDR1 and CDR2 are LGHNA and YNFKEQ. This CDR3 is 21 amino acids long.

The genes are TRBV11-3 and TRBJ2-2; TRBD1 matches at 10 bases. In germline, CDR1 is SGHNT, CDR2 YENEEA. Trimming removed 4 bases from V and 6 bases from J; junction bases left unmatched: 2. The length of the CDR3 is 14 residues. The CDR3 sequence is CASSWGQGSGELFF. The CDR3 region has the DNA TGTGCCAGCAGCTGGGGACAGGGGTCCGGGGAGCTGTTTTTT.

This clone turned up a few times. The chain has TRBV5-4 and TRBJ1-2, with D unclear. The CDR3 extends over 14 amino acids. The germline V and J ends were trimmed by 2 bases and 4 bases, with 12 bases remaining between them. From germline, CDR1 is SGHNT and CDR2 YYREEE (reference sequence). As DNA, the CDR3 is TGTGCCAGCAGCTTAATGGGCCAACCCTATGGCTACACCTTC. Protein: CASSLMGQPYGYTF.

This clone is medium-sized in the sample. The chain employs TRBV7-8 and TRBJ1-4, with no clear D. Trimming pared 2 bases from V and 0 bases from J, leaving 16 bases between. Germline V gene lookup returns CDR1 SGHVS and CDR2 FQNEAQ. The CDR3 loop spans 18 amino acids. CDR3 sequence: CASSLNFHDLATNEKLFF. The CDR3 nucleotides are TGTGCCAGCAGCTTAAATTTCCACGACCTTGCAACTAATGAAAAACTGTTTTTT.

The genes are TRBV5-4 and TRBJ2-4; 9 bases are shared with TRBD2. Germline CDR1 reads SGHNT; CDR2 reads YYREEE (reference sequence). J lost 0 bases, V lost 0 bases, and 10 bases had no gene match. This CDR3 is built from 19 residues. CDR3 coding DNA: TGTGCCAGCAGCTTGGAGCCGGCTAGCGGGGTTTTAGCCAAAAACATTCAGTACTTC. Its translation is CASSLEPASGVLAKNIQYF. The full variable domain, its missing parts supplied by reference TRBV5-4 and TRBJ2-4, is ETGVTQSPTHLIKTRGQQVTLRCSSQSGHNTVSWYQQALGQGPQFIFQYYREEENGRGNFPPRFSGLQFPNYSSELNVNALELDDSALYLCASSLEPASGVLAKNIQYFGAGTRLSVL.